Below are 32 T cell receptor beta chains sequenced from a single sample in a study of PD-L1 blockade in urothelial cancer. Profiling relied on immunoSEQ multiplex PCR, and the TCRdb table lists in-frame clones only, not all of them. This sample has roughly 60,000 clones, with around 80% found just once. The specimen was PBMCs, collected around atezolizumab (anti-PD-L1) treatment. All receptors come from a man in his 70s with urothelial cancer.

This clone came up a few times. J is TRBJ2-7 and V is TRBV11-1; the match to TRBD1 covers 11 bases. V lost 7 bases and J lost 4; bases outside the gene matches: 6. CDR1 and CDR2 from the germline V gene are SGHAT and FQDESV (reference sequence). The CDR3 runs 14 residues. The chain's CDR3 is CASTAGQGAYEQYF. The CDR3 nucleotides read TGTGCCAGCACCGCCGGACAGGGGGCTTACGAGCAGTACTTC.

This rearrangement joins TRBV28 to TRBJ2-3; TRBD1 matches 9 bases. The CDR3 is made up of 15 amino acids. Trimming removed 5 bases from V and 3 bases from J; junction bases left unmatched: 6. CDR1 is MDHEN, CDR2 SYDVKM, per germline. In DNA, the CDR3 is TGTGCCAGCAGTCAGCGGACAGGGGATACAGATACGCAGTATTTT. Amino acid sequence: CASSQRTGDTDTQYF.

The CDR3 loop is CASSPRLAGVAGELFF. CDR3 in DNA: TGTGCCAGCAGCCCGAGACTAGCGGGAGTGGCCGGGGAGCTGTTTTTT. V gene TRBV11-1 combines with J gene TRBJ2-2; TRBD2 agrees at 12 bases. The CDR3 has 16 residues. CDR1 SGHAT and CDR2 FQDESV come from the germline V gene (reference sequence). V lost 5 bases, J lost 6 bases, and 7 bases stayed unmatched.

CDR3 in DNA: TGTGCCAGCTCCCAAGGGGATGGGGGGTCCTACGAGCAGTACTTC. Translated: CASSQGDGGSYEQYF. This chain links TRBV18 with TRBJ2-7; weak D call: TRBD2 (6 bases). Trimming took off 6 bases at V and 1 base at J, with 16 bases between the two ends. Looked up from germline, CDR1 is KGHSH and CDR2 is LQKENI. The CDR3 loop spans 15 amino acids. Full variable domain (remainder filled in from reference TRBV18 and TRBJ2-7): NAGVMQNPRHLVRRRGQEARLRCSPMKGHSHVYWYRQLPEEGLKFMVYLQKENIIDESGMPKERFSAEFPKEGPSILRIQQVVRGDSAAYFCASSQGDGGSYEQYFGPGTRLTVT.

This rearrangement joins TRBV5-1 to TRBJ2-1; 11 bases agree with TRBD2. The V gene end was trimmed by 0 bases and the J gene end by 7 bases; junction bases not matched to a gene: 6. The CDR3 covers 16 residues. Germline lookup yields CDR1 SGHRS and CDR2 YFSETQ. CDR3 loop: CASSLVAGGSLNEQFF. DNA of the CDR3: TGCGCCAGCAGCTTGGTAGCGGGAGGGTCTTTAAATGAGCAGTTCTTC.

This chain uses TRBV19 with TRBJ2-5, with 9 nucleotides matching TRBD1. Germline values: CDR1 LNHDA, CDR2 SQIVND (reference sequence). This CDR3 is 14 amino acids long. The V segment lost 3 bases and the J segment 5 bases; nucleotides outside the gene matches: 4. CDR3 region: CASSMDRGGETQYF. Written as DNA, the CDR3 is TGTGCCAGTAGTATGGACAGGGGAGGGGAGACCCAGTACTTC.

This clone was counted a single time. The rearrangement links TRBV6-1 to TRBJ2-5; 9 positions agree with TRBD2. Germline CDR1 MNHNS, CDR2 SASEGT. V was pared by 6 bases and J by 4 bases, with 3 bases of the junction left unmatched. The CDR3 is 13 residues long. The CDR3 DNA reads TGTGCCAGCAGAACTAGCGGGCCAGAGACCCAGTACTTC. Protein sequence: CASRTSGPETQYF.

The DNA for the CDR3 is TGTGCCAGCAGCAAAGGGAGGGGAGGGAATGAAGCTTTCTTT. Residues: CASSKGRGGNEAFF. The chain has TRBV21-1 and TRBJ1-1. TRBV21-1 represents a pseudogene. The CDR3 length is 14 residues.

The rearrangement links TRBV5-5 to TRBJ2-3, with 9 bases that match TRBD1. CDR1 is SGHKS, CDR2 YYEKEE, per germline (reference sequence). Germline trimming cut 3 bases from V and 1 base from J; bases unmatched to any gene: 3. The CDR3 loop spans 15 amino acids. This CDR3 reads CASSSRDRGTDTQYF. In DNA form, the CDR3 reads TGTGCCAGCAGCTCCCGGGACAGGGGCACAGATACGCAGTATTTT.

The J gene is TRBJ1-5, the V gene TRBV7-9; unclear D gene. Trimming pared 6 bases from V and 3 bases from J, leaving 18 bases between. Germline CDR1 SEHNR, CDR2 FQNEAQ (reference sequence). CDR3 length: 16 amino acids. CDR3 protein: CASSGSGGSPNQPQHF. In nucleotides, the CDR3 is TGTGCCAGCAGTGGGTCGGGAGGGTCCCCCAATCAGCCCCAGCATTTT. Looking up the rest from reference TRBV7-9 and TRBJ1-5 gives the full variable domain: DTGVSQNPRHKITKRGQNVTFRCDPISEHNRLYWYRQTLGQGPEFLTYFQNEAQLEKSRLLSDRFSAERPKGSFSTLEIQRTEQGDSAMYLCASSGSGGSPNQPQHFGDGTRLSIL.

In this sample, this clone turned up a few times. V usage is TRBV6-5 and J usage is TRBJ1-1, with TRBD1 identical over 7 bases. With V trimmed by 6 bases and J by 1 base, 5 bases remained unmatched. The CDR3 consists of 14 residues. CDR1 is MNHEY, CDR2 SVGAGI, per germline. The CDR3 loop reads CASRKGQTNTEAFF. The DNA of the CDR3 is TGTGCCAGCAGAAAGGGACAGACGAACACTGAAGCTTTCTTT.

The V and J genes are TRBV10-3 and TRBJ1-1; 11 bases align to TRBD1. This CDR3 is built from 15 residues. The germline V gene has CDR1 ENHRY and CDR2 SYGVKD. J gave up 4 bases and V 10 bases, and 11 bases lay outside the gene matches. CDR3 DNA: TGTGCCACCACCGCAGGACAGGGGGCGCGCACTGAAGCTTTCTTT. This gives the protein CATTAGQGARTEAFF.

The chain employs TRBV10-3 and TRBJ2-7, with 10 bases fitting TRBD1. The CDR3 consists of 14 residues. Germline V gene data show CDR1 as ENHRY and CDR2 as SYGVKD. V shed 2 bases and J 8 bases; nucleotides not matched to a gene: 6. CDR3 DNA: TGTGCCATCAGTGAGGGGACAGGGGACATCAAGCAGTACTTC. It yields the protein CAISEGTGDIKQYF.

The V call is TRBV6-1, the J call TRBJ1-4; 9 bases are a match to TRBD1. V lost 8 bases and J lost 8; bases outside the gene matches: 9. CDR1 and CDR2 (germline): MNHNS, SASEGT. The CDR3 is 14 amino acids. CDR3 bases: TGTGCCAGCTCCTGGGACAGGGCGGCGGAAAAACTGTTTTTT. It yields the protein CASSWDRAAEKLFF.

The chain has TRBV19 and TRBJ2-1, with 8 bases matching TRBD2. V was clipped by 3 bases and J by 9 bases; unmatched bases: 4. Germline V gene data show CDR1 as LNHDA and CDR2 as SQIVND (reference sequence). The CDR3 extends over 13 amino acids. CDR3 amino acids: CASSIQRETEQFF. The CDR3 DNA follows: TGTGCCAGTAGTATTCAGCGGGAGACTGAGCAGTTCTTC.

The V and J genes are TRBV7-9 and TRBJ2-2; a weak D match, TRBD2 (6 bases). The CDR3 totals 12 residues. V was shortened by 5 bases and J by 7 bases, with 8 bases between the two germline ends. Germline loops: CDR1 SEHNR, CDR2 FQNEAQ (reference sequence). For the CDR3, the DNA is TGTGCCAGCAGCCGCGGGGTCGGGGAGCTGTTTTTT. It codes for CASSRGVGELFF.

The chain has TRBV5-1 and TRBJ2-7, with 9 bases that match TRBD2. The J segment lost 2 bases and the V segment lost 4 bases, leaving 4 bases of the junction unmatched. Germline V gene lookup returns CDR1 SGHRS and CDR2 YFSETQ. There are 14 residues in the CDR3. The CDR3 nucleotides are TGCGCCAGCAGCACCACTAGCGGGCCCTACGAGCAGTACTTC. Translating it yields CASSTTSGPYEQYF.

The chain combines TRBV25-1 with TRBJ1-3, with a possible D match to TRBD1 (6 bases). V was shortened by 4 bases and J by 0 bases, with 16 bases between the two germline ends. CDR3 length equals 17 residues. Germline V gene sequence: CDR1 MGHDK, CDR2 SYGVNS. CDR3 DNA: TGTGCCAGCAGTGGAGGGGCAGGGGCCCCCTCTGGAAACACCATATATTTT. Amino acid sequence: CASSGGAGAPSGNTIYF.

This clone was observed once. The V gene is TRBV2, the J gene TRBJ2-3; TRBD2 matches at 8 bases. J gave up 7 bases and V 6 bases, and 9 bases lay outside the gene matches. Germline CDR1 is SNHLY and CDR2 is FYNNEI. The CDR3 totals 14 residues. CDR3 nucleotides: TGTGCCAGCAGGAGCGGGACTAGTTCAAATACGCAGTATTTT. Protein: CASRSGTSSNTQYF. The full variable domain, rest sourced from reference TRBV2 and TRBJ2-3, is EPEVTQTPSHQVTQMGQEVILRCVPISNHLYFYWYRQILGQKVEFLVSFYNNEISEKSEIFDDQFSVERPDGSNFTLKIRSTKLEDSAMYFCASRSGTSSNTQYFGPGTRLTVL.

The chain couples TRBV2 to TRBJ2-3; 9 bases match TRBD2. Germline values: CDR1 SNHLY, CDR2 FYNNEI. V lost 10 bases to trimming and J lost 0 bases; unmatched junction nucleotides: 5. This CDR3 contains 14 residues. The CDR3 DNA reads TGTGCCACCGGACTAGCGACTAGCACAGATACGCAGTATTTT. Protein product: CATGLATSTDTQYF. Full variable domain (rest looked up from reference TRBV2 and TRBJ2-3): EPEVTQTPSHQVTQMGQEVILRCVPISNHLYFYWYRQILGQKVEFLVSFYNNEISEKSEIFDDQFSVERPDGSNFTLKIRSTKLEDSAMYFCATGLATSTDTQYFGPGTRLTVL.

The V gene is TRBV28, the J gene TRBJ1-1, with TRBD1 identical over 11 bases. The CDR3 has 15 residues. V lost 5 bases and J lost 5; bases outside the gene matches: 7. The germline gives CDR1 MDHEN, CDR2 SYDVKM. The CDR3 is CASSPGTGGRTEAFF. The CDR3 bases are TGTGCCAGCAGTCCCGGGACAGGGGGTCGAACTGAAGCTTTCTTT.

V is TRBV5-1 and J is TRBJ2-3, with 8 nucleotides matching TRBD1. This CDR3 region has 17 residues. Germline loops: CDR1 SGHRS, CDR2 YFSETQ. V was pared by 5 bases and J by 0 bases, with 11 bases of the junction left unmatched. CDR3 sequence (DNA): TGCGCCAGCAGGACCGGGACAGGTGTCGCTAGCACAGATACGCAGTATTTT. This translates into CASRTGTGVASTDTQYF.

V usage is TRBV30 and J usage is TRBJ2-5; 7 positions agree with TRBD1. Trimming at V came to 4 bases and at J to 5 bases, leaving 7 bases not matched to a gene. Germline V lookup: CDR1 GTSNPN, CDR2 SVGIG (reference sequence). This CDR3 is built from 13 residues. The chain's CDR3 is CAWKKGAVETQYF. The CDR3, as DNA: TGTGCCTGGAAAAAGGGGGCGGTGGAGACCCAGTACTTC.

Only a few counts were recorded for this clone. The chain carries TRBV18 and TRBJ1-1, with D tentatively TRBD1 (6 bases). With 8 bases removed from V and 1 base from J, the gap between germline ends came to 11 bases. CDR3 size: 13 residues. Germline CDR1 and CDR2: KGHSH and LQKENI. The CDR3 region has the DNA TGTGCCAGCACGGGACAATCGAACACTGAAGCTTTCTTT. Protein product: CASTGQSNTEAFF.

V usage is TRBV15 and J usage is TRBJ2-3; a weak D match, TRBD2 (6 bases). Germline loops: CDR1 LNHNV, CDR2 YYDKDF (reference sequence). This CDR3 region has 16 residues. Trimming pared 0 bases from V and 3 bases from J, leaving 13 bases between. The CDR3 here is CATSRELAEGTDTQYF. CDR3 coding DNA: TGTGCCACCAGCAGAGAACTAGCAGAGGGAACAGATACGCAGTATTTT.

The chain is built from TRBV30 and TRBJ1-1; 11 nucleotides line up with TRBD1. There are 16 residues in the CDR3. Germline assignment: CDR1 GTSNPN and CDR2 SVGIG (reference sequence). V shed 0 bases, J shed 5 bases, and the junction held 8 bases outside the gene matches. CDR3 DNA: TGTGCCTGGAGTGTACGGGGACAGGGGGTTGGTACTGAAGCTTTCTTT. It translates to CAWSVRGQGVGTEAFF.

The chain recombines TRBV5-4 with TRBJ2-7; 8 bases map to TRBD1. CDR1 and CDR2 from the germline V gene are SGHNT and YYREEE (reference sequence). The CDR3 runs to 13 residues. With 4 bases clipped from V and 4 bases from J, the junction kept 4 bases outside the gene matches. CDR3 coding DNA: TGTGCCAGCAGCACAGGACAGGGTTACGAGCAGTACTTC. It codes for CASSTGQGYEQYF.

The V and J genes are TRBV7-6 and TRBJ2-6; D remains ambiguous. Germline V gene lookup returns CDR1 SGHVS and CDR2 FNYEAQ. This CDR3 contains 18 residues. Trimming took off 5 bases at V and 3 bases at J, with 20 bases between the two ends. The CDR3 protein is CASSRSSTLAFGANVLTF. For the CDR3, the DNA is TGTGCCAGCAGCCGTTCCAGCACTTTAGCTTTTGGGGCCAACGTCCTGACTTTC. The complete variable domain, with remaining parts taken from reference TRBV7-6 and TRBJ2-6, reads GAGVSQSPRYKVTKRGQDVALRCDPISGHVSLYWYRQALGQGPEFLTYFNYEAQQDKSGLPNDRFSAERPEGSISTLTIQRTEQRDSAMYRCASSRSSTLAFGANVLTFGAGSRLTVL.

The rearrangement joins TRBV11-3 to TRBJ2-2, with D unresolved. Germline CDR1 reads SGHNT; CDR2 reads YENEEA. This CDR3 is 13 amino acids long. V lost 1 base and J lost 4, with 4 bases in between. The CDR3 protein is CASSLASTGELFF. The CDR3 region has the DNA TGTGCCAGCAGCTTAGCCAGCACCGGGGAGCTGTTTTTT.

The V gene is TRBV10-1, the J gene TRBJ1-4; maybe TRBD1 (5 bases). The CDR3 is 13 amino acids. V was cut by 5 bases and J by 4 bases, with 8 bases left in between. The V gene's germline CDR1 is WNHNN and CDR2 SYGVQD (reference sequence). As DNA, the CDR3 is TGCGCCAGCAGTCGACAGATTAATGAAAAACTGTTTTTT. This gives the protein CASSRQINEKLFF.

This clone came up once. The genes are TRBV4-2 and TRBJ2-4; 13 bases are shared with TRBD2. This CDR3 comprises 16 residues. CDR1 is LGHNA and CDR2 is YNFKEQ in the germline V gene. The V and J ends lost 3 bases and 9 bases, in that order; junction bases with no gene match: 8. Written as DNA, the CDR3 is TGTGCCAGCAGCCATACTAGCGGGAGGGAGGGCGCCATTCAGTACTTC. Residues: CASSHTSGREGAIQYF.

V usage is TRBV15 and J usage is TRBJ2-7, with TRBD2 matching 8 bases. The V and J ends lost 0 bases and 5 bases, in that order; junction bases with no gene match: 12. Germline CDR1 and CDR2: LNHNV and YYDKDF (reference sequence). This CDR3 spans 17 amino acids. The CDR3 DNA reads as TGTGCCACCAGCAGAGATAGGGGTAGCGGGACTGGCAACGAGCAGTACTTC. Encoded protein: CATSRDRGSGTGNEQYF.